The clone carrying this T cell receptor (beta chain) was seen a handful of times. Germline V gene sequence: CDR1 SGHNT, CDR2 YYREEE (reference sequence). V lost 5 bases to trimming and J lost 10 bases, with 19 bases between them. This CDR3 comprises 14 residues. These data belong to a study of neoadjuvant anti-PD-1 for oral cavity cancer. Sequencing used immunoSEQ multiplex PCR; TCRdb keeps in-frame clones, though not all of them. The sample shows about 23,000 clones, about 26% of them seen only once. Time point specified: after neoadjuvant nivolumab, at surgical resection. Sample: tumor tissue, taken after nivolumab (anti-PD-1) treatment. The rearrangement joins TRBV5-4 to TRBJ1-5; D unresolved. The clonotype originates from a person aged 40 to 85 with oral cavity squamous cell carcinoma. This CDR3 is CASSALTPIKPQHF. The DNA of the CDR3 is TGTGCCAGCAGTGCATTGACCCCTATTAAACCCCAGCATTTT.